The 21 T cell receptor beta chains below all came from one sample that was sequenced in a study of cytomegalovirus exposure and HLA in healthy donors. PCR involved 60 Vbeta and 13 Jbeta primers. The table came from immunoSEQ multiplex PCR; TCRdb's copy has only in-frame clones and leaves some out. The data contain fewer than 200,000 clones, about 80% of them singletons. Material for sequencing was PBMCs. Receptors originate from a man younger than 35 in good health and CMV-seropositive.

The CDR3 sequence is CASSQGQGVDEQYF. CDR3 coding DNA: TGCGCCAGCAGCCAGGGACAGGGAGTTGACGAGCAGTACTTC. The chain has TRBV4-1 and TRBJ2-7; 9 nucleotides line up with TRBD1. Trimming removed 3 bases from V and 5 bases from J; junction bases left unmatched: 5. CDR3 length: 14 amino acids. CDR1 and CDR2 (germline): MGHRA, YSYEKL.

J is TRBJ2-2 and V is TRBV6-5, with TRBD2 matching 8 bases. The germline CDR1 and CDR2 sequences are MNHEY and SVGAGI. J lost 4 bases, V lost 5 bases, and 3 bases had no gene match. The CDR3 length is 14 residues. The CDR3 loop is CASSKAGGTGELFF. The CDR3 DNA reads TGTGCCAGCAGTAAGGCGGGGGGCACCGGGGAGCTGTTTTTT.

The chain carries TRBV1 and TRBJ2-3; the table calls TRBD2, which could not be checked here. TRBV1 is a listed pseudogene. This CDR3 spans 18 amino acids. Here the CDR3 reads CTSSLRAGLVISADTQYF. Here the CDR3 DNA reads TGCACCAGCAGCCTTCGGGCGGGACTCGTGATTTCTGCAGATACGCAGTATTTT.

This clone was observed a few times. The V and J genes are TRBV9 and TRBJ1-5; a possible D gene is TRBD1 (6 bases). Germline V CDR1 and CDR2: SGDLS, YYNGEE. V was clipped by 0 bases and J by 3 bases, with 19 bases between them. The CDR3 consists of 18 residues. In DNA, the CDR3 is TGTGCCAGCAGCGTAGATGGGCCTACAGGGTTCCCCAATCAGCCCCAGCATTTT. Its protein product is CASSVDGPTGFPNQPQHF. Full variable domain (missing parts from reference TRBV9 and TRBJ1-5): DSGVTQTPKHLITATGQRVTLRCSPRSGDLSVYWYQQSLDQGLQFLIQYYNGEERAKGNILERFSAQQFPDLHSELNLSSLELGDSALYFCASSVDGPTGFPNQPQHFGDGTRLSIL.

The rearrangement uses TRBV27 and TRBJ1-4; D is ambiguous. This CDR3 comprises 15 residues. V lost 5 bases to trimming and J lost 0 bases, with 10 bases between them. Germline lookup yields CDR1 MNHEY and CDR2 SMNVEV (reference sequence). CDR3 DNA sequence: TGTGCCAGCAGTCTGCAAGCTGCAACTAATGAAAAACTGTTTTTT. Protein: CASSLQAATNEKLFF.

The rearrangement links TRBV7-6 to TRBJ2-7; 7 positions agree with TRBD2. The length of the CDR3 is 14 residues. J lost 3 bases, V lost 5 bases, and 7 bases had no gene match. The germline gives CDR1 SGHVS, CDR2 FNYEAQ. CDR3 nucleotides: TGTGCCAGCAGCCCAGGCGGGGGAGTCTACGAGCAGTACTTC. Its protein is CASSPGGGVYEQYF.

The V call is TRBV5-1, the J call TRBJ2-2; 8 positions match TRBD1. The V gene end was trimmed by 5 bases and the J gene end by 0 bases; junction bases not matched to a gene: 9. There are 17 residues in the CDR3. Germline values: CDR1 SGHRS, CDR2 YFSETQ. The CDR3 region has the DNA TGCGCCAGCAGTCGAGGAACAGGGGGAGCGAACACCGGGGAGCTGTTTTTT. Protein: CASSRGTGGANTGELFF.

This chain connects TRBV30 to TRBJ1-2; D is ambiguous. The V gene's germline CDR1 is GTSNPN and CDR2 SVGIG (reference sequence). V was clipped by 2 bases and J by 8 bases, with 9 bases between them. The CDR3 is made up of 11 amino acids. CDR3 nucleotide sequence: TGTGCCTGGAGTCCCCCGGGGGGCTACACCTTC. This encodes CAWSPPGGYTF.

The J gene is TRBJ2-1, the V gene TRBV7-2; a possible D gene is TRBD2 (6 bases). There are 14 residues in the CDR3. Germline V gene lookup returns CDR1 SGHTA and CDR2 FQGNSA. Trimming took 4 bases from V and 3 from J, leaving 10 bases between them. As DNA, the CDR3 is TGTGCCAGCAGCTCTCGGGGGAACTACAATGAGCAGTTCTTC. Amino acid sequence: CASSSRGNYNEQFF.

Note on this clone: The identical CDR3 is also encoded by other nucleotide sequences in the sample. This chain connects TRBV19 to TRBJ1-5; D is uncertain. CDR3 length: 12 residues. V lost 6 bases to trimming and J lost 2 bases, with 5 bases between them. The germline gives CDR1 LNHDA, CDR2 SQIVND (reference sequence). CDR3 in amino acids: CASRQGNQPQHF. For the CDR3, the DNA is TGTGCCAGTAGGCAGGGCAATCAGCCCCAGCATTTT. Combining the CDR3 with reference TRBV19 and TRBJ1-5 gives the whole variable domain DGGITQSPKYLFRKEGQNVTLSCEQNLNHDAMYWYRQDPGQGLRLIYYSQIVNDFQKGDIAEGYSVSREKKESFPLTVTSAQKNPTAFYLCASRQGNQPQHFGDGTRLSIL.

The chain recombines TRBV25-1 with TRBJ2-1; 8 positions agree with TRBD1. V was pared by 5 bases and J by 0 bases, with 3 bases of the junction left unmatched. Germline CDR1 MGHDK, CDR2 SYGVNS. This CDR3 is built from 15 residues. The CDR3 DNA reads TGTGCCAGCAGTAGGGACAGGAGCTCCTACAATGAGCAGTTCTTC. Its translation is CASSRDRSSYNEQFF.

V and J are TRBV25-1 and TRBJ2-3; TRBD1 might be the D (6 bases). Germline loops: CDR1 MGHDK, CDR2 SYGVNS. With 4 bases removed from V and 2 bases from J, the gap between germline ends came to 16 bases. This CDR3 has 16 residues. This CDR3 is CASSASGAAITDTQYF. DNA of the CDR3: TGTGCCAGCAGTGCCTCAGGGGCGGCAATCACAGATACGCAGTATTTT.

This clone was found once. The V and J genes are TRBV7-2 and TRBJ1-5; 7 positions agree with TRBD1. The CDR3 consists of 13 residues. V gave up 2 bases and J gave up 9 bases; unmatched junction bases: 4. The germline V gene encodes CDR1 SGHTA and CDR2 FQGNSA. The CDR3 nucleotides read TGTGCCAGCAGCTTAACAGGGGAACGGCCCCAGCATTTT. Protein: CASSLTGERPQHF.

This chain connects TRBV7-2 to TRBJ2-1, with TRBD2 identical over 10 bases. The CDR3 consists of 15 residues. Losses at the gene ends were 4 bases for V and 8 bases for J; bases not matched to a gene: 8. Germline values: CDR1 SGHTA, CDR2 FQGNSA. CDR3 protein: CASSSTSGIADEQFF. Here the CDR3 DNA reads TGTGCCAGCAGCTCCACTAGCGGGATTGCGGATGAGCAGTTCTTC.

The V and J genes are TRBV29-1 and TRBJ2-2; D ambiguous. V was trimmed by 4 bases and J by 0 bases, leaving 9 bases between them. The length of the CDR3 is 14 residues. In germline, CDR1 is SQVTM, CDR2 ANQGSEA. CDR3 amino acids: CSVAPSTNTGELFF. The CDR3 DNA is TGCAGCGTTGCCCCCAGTACGAACACCGGGGAGCTGTTTTTT.

This clone was seen more than once but under ten times. The chain is built from TRBV30 and TRBJ2-3, with 13 bases lining up with TRBD2. This CDR3 comprises 16 residues. Germline V gene data show CDR1 as GTSNPN and CDR2 as SVGIG (reference sequence). J gave up 4 bases and V 3 bases, and 7 bases lay outside the gene matches. The chain's CDR3 is CAWSPGLAGRADTQYF. In nucleotides, the CDR3 is TGTGCCTGGAGCCCGGGACTAGCGGGGCGCGCAGATACGCAGTATTTT. Looking up the rest from reference TRBV30 and TRBJ2-3 gives the full variable domain: SQTIHQWPATLVQPVGSPLSLECTVEGTSNPNLYWYRQAAGRGLQLLFYSVGIGQISSEVPQNLSASRPQDRQFILSSKKLLLSDSGFYLCAWSPGLAGRADTQYFGPGTRLTVL.

V gene TRBV4-1 combines with J gene TRBJ2-3, with 7 nucleotides matching TRBD2. Per germline, CDR1 MGHRA and CDR2 YSYEKL. J was trimmed by 0 bases and V by 6 bases; bases with no gene match: 9. The CDR3 has 16 amino acids. CDR3 residues: CASSLSGGLSTDTQYF. CDR3 DNA: TGCGCCAGCAGTCTCTCGGGGGGTCTTAGCACAGATACGCAGTATTTT.

The chain joins TRBV5-8 to TRBJ1-4; D call uncertain. V was pared by 4 bases and J by 0 bases, with 16 bases between. Per the germline V gene, CDR1 is SGHTS and CDR2 is YDEGEE. The CDR3 loop spans 17 amino acids. The CDR3 region has the DNA TGTGCCAGCAGCCTCCCTCCACTCTACGCAACTAATGAAAAACTGTTTTTT. Translation: CASSLPPLYATNEKLFF.

This clone was detected once. The chain joins TRBV19 to TRBJ2-7, with TRBD1 as a possible D gene (6 bases). V gave up 3 bases and J gave up 3 bases, with 15 bases separating them. This CDR3 has 15 amino acids. Germline assignment: CDR1 LNHDA and CDR2 SQIVND (reference sequence). The CDR3 coding sequence is TGTGCCAGTAGTATTTCTTCAGGGGAGCTCTACGAGCAGTACTTC. Its protein is CASSISSGELYEQYF. Together with reference TRBV19 and TRBJ2-7, the CDR3 gives the full variable domain: DGGITQSPKYLFRKEGQNVTLSCEQNLNHDAMYWYRQDPGQGLRLIYYSQIVNDFQKGDIAEGYSVSREKKESFPLTVTSAQKNPTAFYLCASSISSGELYEQYFGPGTRLTVT.

J is TRBJ2-3 and V is TRBV5-4; TRBD2 aligns across 9 bases. The CDR3 has 15 amino acids. Germline trimming cut 2 bases from V and 2 bases from J; bases unmatched to any gene: 3. Germline V gives CDR1 SGHNT, CDR2 YYREEE (reference sequence). DNA for the CDR3: TGTGCCAGCAGCTTTAGCGGGAGCTCCACAGATACGCAGTATTTT. It translates to CASSFSGSSTDTQYF.

The chain links TRBV7-9 to TRBJ2-7; perhaps TRBD1 as D (5 bases). The length of the CDR3 is 11 residues. The germline V gene encodes CDR1 SEHNR and CDR2 FQNEAQ (reference sequence). Deletions cut 6 bases from V and 4 bases from J, with 7 bases between. CDR3 region: CASSDSYEQYF. CDR3 in DNA: TGTGCCAGCAGTGACAGTTACGAGCAGTACTTC.